The rows below give T cell receptor beta chains drawn from one sample of a study of blood T cell repertoires in COVID-19. The table came from immunoSEQ multiplex PCR; TCRdb's copy has only in-frame clones and leaves some out. The sample contains some 240,000 clones, 81% of which appear only once. Material for sequencing was peripheral blood. The receptors derive from a woman of 80 years or more with COVID-19, enrolled during active disease. Each CDR3 is given with its conserved first and last residue. The order of the fields is J gene, D gene, clone size, V gene, CDR3 protein, CDR3 DNA. D genes are given only for firm matches. A row's size may be missing; if present it is once, few, many or a size class.

>TRBJ2-7|-|-|TRBV21-1
CASSNRTEGCGGGSYEQYF
TGTGCCAGCAGCAACAGGACTGAAGGGTGTGGGGGGGGCTCCTACGAGCAGTACTTC
>TRBJ2-3|-|-|TRBV2
CASSYGSTQYF
TGTGCCAGCTCATACGGGAGTACGCAGTATTTT
>TRBJ2-7|TRBD2|-|TRBV5-6
CASRRGGIEQYF
TGTGCCAGCAGACGGGGGGGAATCGAGCAGTACTTC
>TRBJ1-2|-|-|TRBV6-6
CASTPGSRGYTF
TGTGCCAGCACCCCCGGTTCCCGTGGCTACACCTTC
>TRBJ1-5|-|-|TRBV3-1/TRBV3-2
CASSHSGQPQHF
TGTGCCAGCAGCCATAGCGGTCAGCCCCAGCATTTT
>TRBJ2-5|TRBD2|-|TRBV4-1
CASRRLAGGQETQYF
TGCGCCAGCAGGCGACTAGCGGGGGGACAAGAGACCCAGTACTTC
>TRBJ1-6|-|-|TRBV7-2
CASSLNSPLHF
TGTGCCAGCAGCCTCAATTCACCCCTCCACTTT
>TRBJ2-7|TRBD1|-|TRBV5-1
CASSPTGTGGREQYF
TGCGCCAGCAGCCCCACCGGGACAGGGGGTAGGGAGCAGTACTTC
>TRBJ1-3|TRBD1|-|TRBV19
CASSPRTGANTIYF
TGTGCCAGTAGTCCTCGGACAGGGGCAAACACCATATATTTT
>TRBJ1-1|TRBD1|-|TRBV7-2
CASSFRTGEAFF
TGTGCCAGCAGCTTTCGGACAGGCGAAGCTTTCTTT
>TRBJ1-2|TRBD1|-|TRBV28
CASSQTGRGYTF
TGTGCCAGCAGTCAGACAGGGCGAGGCTACACCTTC
>TRBJ2-6|-|once|TRBV5-1
CASSFRGSGANVLTF
TGCGCCAGCAGCTTCAGGGGATCTGGGGCCAACGTCCTGACTTTC
>TRBJ2-2|TRBD1|-|TRBV9
CASSARDRRTGELFF
TGTGCCAGCAGCGCTCGGGACAGACGGACCGGGGAGCTGTTTTTT
>TRBJ1-5|-|-|TRBV2
CASSPTRNRQINQPQHF
TGTGCCAGCAGTCCCACCCGAAATCGACAGATAAATCAGCCCCAGCATTTT
>TRBJ1-2|-|-|TRBV6-2/TRBV6-3
CASSPPDRVRGYTF
TGTGCCAGCAGTCCCCCCGACAGAGTTCGGGGCTACACCTTC
>TRBJ2-7|TRBD2|once|TRBV7-9
CASSLTSGGSYEQYF
TGTGCCAGCAGCTTAACTAGCGGGGGTTCCTACGAGCAGTACTTC
>TRBJ1-4|-|-|TRBV21-1
CARSGRAAEKLFF
TGTGCCAGATCCGGCAGGGCAGCCGAAAAACTGTTTTTT
>TRBJ1-6|-|-|TRBV4-1
CASSQDRGNNSPLHF
TGCGCCAGCAGCCAAGATAGGGGGAATAATTCACCCCTCCACTTT
>TRBJ2-2|TRBD2|few|TRBV18
CASSRTSDTGELFF
TGTGCCAGCTCACGAACTAGCGATACCGGGGAGCTGTTTTTT
>TRBJ2-5|-|-|TRBV3-1/TRBV3-2
CASSQNQGGEETQYF
TGTGCCAGCAGCCAAAACCAGGGAGGAGAAGAGACCCAGTACTTC
>TRBJ2-1|TRBD2|-|TRBV5-4
CASSLGLAAYNEQFF
TGTGCCAGCAGCTTGGGACTAGCGGCCTACAATGAGCAGTTCTTC
>TRBJ1-3|-|-|TRBV28
CASSPTGSSGNTIYF
TGTGCCAGCAGTCCCACCGGGTCCTCTGGAAACACCATATATTTT
>TRBJ2-1|-|-|TRBV4-3
CASSQGGPSGNEQFF
TGCGCCAGCAGCCAGGGGGGACCGTCAGGCAATGAGCAGTTCTTC
>TRBJ1-5|-|once|TRBV19
CASTVWARNQPQHF
TGTGCCAGTACCGTGTGGGCGCGTAATCAGCCCCAGCATTTT
>TRBJ2-7|TRBD1|-|TRBV10-3
CAISGTGGFNEQYF
TGTGCCATCAGTGGGACAGGGGGTTTCAACGAGCAGTACTTC
>TRBJ2-1|TRBD2|-|TRBV5-1
CASSSGGSSYNEQFF
TGCGCCAGCAGCTCAGGCGGGAGCTCCTACAATGAGCAGTTCTTC
>TRBJ1-1|TRBD1|-|TRBV28
CASRDRGSNAEAFF
TGTGCCAGCAGGGACAGGGGGTCGAACGCTGAAGCTTTCTTT
>TRBJ1-1|-|-|TRBV5-1
CASSLYILNTEAFF
TGCGCCAGCAGCTTGTATATTCTGAACACTGAAGCTTTCTTT
>TRBJ1-1|-|-|TRBV29-1
CSVVTGPEAFF
TGCAGCGTGGTTACAGGTCCTGAAGCTTTCTTT
>TRBJ2-7|-|-|TRBV19
CASSKGFYEGYEQYF
TGTGCCAGTAGTAAGGGCTTCTACGAGGGATACGAGCAGTACTTC
>TRBJ2-1|TRBD2|-|TRBV10-3
CAISTGLAGYNEQFF
TGTGCCATCAGTACAGGACTAGCGGGTTACAATGAGCAGTTCTTC
>TRBJ1-2|TRBD1|-|TRBV7-8
CASSLGQGAGYTF
TGTGCCAGCAGCTTAGGACAGGGAGCTGGCTACACCTTC
>TRBJ2-7|-|-|TRBV24-1
CATSSIRSYEQYF
TGTGCCACCAGTAGCATCCGCTCCTACGAGCAGTACTTC
>TRBJ2-3|TRBD1|-|TRBV12-5
CASGPPTGTGVGTQYF
TGTGCTAGTGGTCCCCCTACCGGGACAGGGGTTGGTACGCAGTATTTT
>TRBJ1-5|-|few|TRBV6-6
CASSSDSSNQPQHF
TGTGCCAGCAGCTCCGACAGTAGCAATCAGCCCCAGCATTTT
>TRBJ1-1|-|-|TRBV11-2
CASSLGGYQLEAFF
TGTGCCAGCAGCTTAGGGGGCTACCAGCTTGAAGCTTTCTTT
>TRBJ1-2|-|-|TRBV18
CASSRTDRDYGYTF
TGTGCCAGCTCACGGACCGACAGAGACTATGGCTACACCTTC
>TRBJ1-5|-|few|TRBV19
CASSSGTENQPQHF
TGTGCCAGTAGTAGTGGGACTGAGAATCAACCCCAGCATTTT
>TRBJ1-2|-|-|TRBV19
CASSILGVDYGYTF
TGTGCCAGTAGTATCTTGGGAGTGGACTATGGCTACACCTTC
>TRBJ1-3|TRBD1|-|TRBV7-8
CASSDRGRSNTIYF
TGTGCCAGCAGCGACAGGGGGCGCTCTAACACCATATATTTT
>TRBJ2-1|TRBD1|-|TRBV7-3
CASSFGQGTDFRQFF
TGTGCCAGCAGCTTTGGACAGGGGACCGATTTTAGGCAGTTCTTC
>TRBJ1-2|TRBD1|-|TRBV4-1
CASSRRDRDYGYTF
TGCGCCAGCAGCCGCCGGGACAGGGATTATGGCTACACCTTC
>TRBJ1-2|-|-|TRBV7-2
CASSSGGLGSRGYTF
TGTGCCAGCAGCTCCGGTGGACTTGGTTCTCGGGGCTACACCTTC
>TRBJ1-2|TRBD1|-|TRBV10-3
CASGTGDGYTF
TGTGCCAGCGGGACAGGGGATGGCTACACCTTC
>TRBJ1-5|-|-|TRBV19
CATKRGGDSNQPQHF
TGTGCCACCAAGCGGGGGGGGGATAGCAATCAGCCCCAGCATTTT
>TRBJ1-5|-|-|TRBV5-1
CASSVGPRGPDQPQHF
TGCGCCAGCAGCGTCGGCCCCAGAGGGCCGGATCAGCCCCAGCATTTT
>TRBJ2-7|TRBD2|-|TRBV12-3/TRBV12-4
CASSFGLAGEQYF
TGTGCCAGCAGTTTCGGGTTAGCGGGGGAGCAGTACTTC
>TRBJ1-2|TRBD1|-|TRBV28
CASSRPGQSNYGYTF
TGTGCCAGCAGTCGCCCGGGACAGAGTAACTATGGCTACACCTTC
>TRBJ2-1|-|-|TRBV18
CASSLGSPGDEQFF
TGTGCCAGCTCCCTCGGGTCTCCGGGGGATGAGCAGTTCTTC
>TRBJ1-4|-|-|TRBV5-6
CASSSAGRTNEKLFF
TGTGCCAGCAGCTCTGCAGGGCGGACTAATGAAAAACTGTTTTTT
>TRBJ1-6|TRBD1|few|TRBV30
CAWRRTGDNSPLHF
TGTGCCTGGAGGCGGACAGGTGATAATTCACCCCTCCACTTT
>TRBJ2-1|TRBD2|-|TRBV9
CASSVVTSGVNNEQFF
TGTGCCAGCAGCGTAGTGACTAGCGGGGTCAACAATGAGCAGTTCTTC
>TRBJ1-5|-|-|TRBV11-2
CASSPSRTKSEPQHF
TGTGCCAGCAGCCCATCGAGGACAAAAAGCGAGCCCCAGCATTTT
>TRBJ1-2|-|-|TRBV4-3
CASSHGAFNYGYTF
TGCGCCAGCAGCCACGGAGCGTTTAACTATGGCTACACCTTC
>TRBJ2-1|-|-|TRBV5-1
CASSLGGDYNEQFF
TGCGCCAGCAGCTTGGGCGGGGACTACAATGAGCAGTTCTTC
>TRBJ2-5|-|-|TRBV18
CASSPPAARETQYF
TGTGCCAGCTCACCCCCCGCGGCTCGGGAGACCCAGTACTTC